One sample yielded the 26 T cell receptor beta chains listed below, sequenced in a study of T cell responses to AZD1222 COVID-19 vaccine (dated by TCRdb to the early 2020s). Receptors were amplified or captured by the immunoSEQ multiplex PCR assay. In TCRdb, the immuneACCESS table is reduced to in-frame sequences with V and J assigned. These tables do not hold every clone; where another copy was compared, an unresolved V gene accounts for under half, and the others remain unexplained. This sample lists under 200,000 clones; approximately 89% were detected once. The ten largest clones add up to around 4.4% of the sample. Read against the paper, the sample's time point label means: baseline before first vaccination. The input for sequencing was peripheral blood, taken on day 0 of AZD1222 vaccination. The receptor set was obtained from an adult in good health.

V gene TRBV5-4 combines with J gene TRBJ2-2; perhaps TRBD1 as D (6 bases). The CDR3 spans 16 residues. The V and J ends lost 1 base and 0 bases respectively, with 10 bases between them. The germline CDR1 and CDR2 sequences are SGHNT and YYREEE (reference sequence). In nucleotides, the CDR3 is TGTGCCAGCAGCTTGTTAGGGGGAACGAACACCGGGGAGCTGTTTTTT. Amino acids: CASSLLGGTNTGELFF.

The rearrangement uses TRBV28 and TRBJ1-5; no definite D call. Germline V gives CDR1 MDHEN, CDR2 SYDVKM. CDR3 length equals 12 residues. Trimming took 8 bases from V and 6 from J, leaving 11 bases between them. CDR3 sequence (DNA): TGTGCCAGCGGAGGGCGGGGTCAGCCCCAGCATTTT. Translation gives CASGGRGQPQHF.

V is TRBV27 and J is TRBJ2-6, with D hard to call. CDR3 size: 15 residues. V was pared by 1 base and J by 2 bases, with 6 bases between. CDR1 and CDR2 from the germline V gene are MNHEY and SMNVEV (reference sequence). In DNA form, the CDR3 reads TGTGCCAGCAGTTTATGGGCAGCTGGGGCCAACGTCCTGACTTTC. This encodes CASSLWAAGANVLTF.

The genes are TRBV27 and TRBJ2-1; either TRBD1 or TRBD2 may supply D (6 bases each). Germline-derived CDR1 and CDR2 are MNHEY and SMNVEV (reference sequence). V gave up 5 bases and J gave up 4 bases, with 21 bases separating them. The CDR3 is 17 residues long. CDR3 nucleotides: TGTGCCAGCAGTACCCTGAGCCGGGGGCGGGGATACAATGAGCAGTTCTTC. It translates to CASSTLSRGRGYNEQFF.

The chain has TRBV18 and TRBJ2-7, with TRBD2 identical over 7 bases. CDR3 length: 14 residues. CDR1 is KGHSH, CDR2 LQKENI, per germline. V was clipped by 2 bases and J by 4 bases; unmatched bases: 5. In DNA, the CDR3 is TGTGCCAGCTCACCATTTCGGGAGGTTTACGAGCAGTACTTC. Protein sequence: CASSPFREVYEQYF.

This chain connects TRBV4-1 to TRBJ1-2; 7 nucleotides align to TRBD1. The CDR3 consists of 17 residues. Germline V lookup: CDR1 MGHRA, CDR2 YSYEKL. V trimming: 3 bases; J trimming: 6 bases; junction bases outside the gene matches: 16. CDR3 DNA: TGCGCCAGCAGCCACATATACTACGACAGGGCTTGGGATGGCTACACCTTC. Its translation is CASSHIYYDRAWDGYTF.

CDR3: CASSRTPGGQSSYEQYF. The CDR3 nucleotides read TGTGCCAGCAGCCGAACACCCGGAGGCCAGAGCTCCTACGAGCAGTACTTC. J is TRBJ2-7 and V is TRBV6-6, with D possibly TRBD2 on 5 matching bases. The V and J ends lost 6 bases and 0 bases respectively, with 21 bases between them. CDR3 length: 17 amino acids. Per the germline V gene, CDR1 is MNHNY and CDR2 is SVGAGI (reference sequence).

V and J are TRBV7-5 and TRBJ2-7. TRBV7-5 is a recognized pseudogene. There are 11 residues in the CDR3. As DNA, the CDR3 is TGTGCCAGAAGGGTTACCTACGAGCAGTACTTC. This gives the protein CARRVTYEQYF.

The count of this clone is one. This chain connects TRBV11-3 to TRBJ1-4; weak D call: TRBD1 (5 bases). Germline CDR1 and CDR2: SGHNT and YENEEA. V gave up 5 bases and J gave up 6 bases, with 13 bases separating them. The CDR3 spans 14 residues. This CDR3 is CASSPRGGDEKLFF. DNA of the CDR3: TGTGCCAGCAGCCCGCGTGGGGGGGATGAAAAACTGTTTTTT.

The V and J genes are TRBV4-1 and TRBJ2-1; 10 nucleotides match TRBD2. CDR1 is MGHRA and CDR2 is YSYEKL in the germline V gene. Unmatched junction bases numbered 7, after V lost 0 bases and J lost 8 bases. The CDR3 is 16 amino acids. CDR3 coding DNA: TGCGCCAGCAGCCAAGAGGGTAGCGGGAGGTTTGATGAGCAGTTCTTC. It specifies CASSQEGSGRFDEQFF.

The rearrangement joins TRBV5-5 to TRBJ1-5; D is possibly TRBD1 (5 bases). CDR1 is SGHKS and CDR2 is YYEKEE in the germline V gene (reference sequence). V was shortened by 0 bases and J by 5 bases, with 12 bases between the two germline ends. The CDR3 has 15 amino acids. The CDR3 nucleotides read TGTGCCAGCAGCTTGGGGAGGCGGGGGGATCAGCCCCAGCATTTT. This translates into CASSLGRRGDQPQHF.

This chain links TRBV5-5 with TRBJ1-4; 8 bases are shared with TRBD1. The CDR3 sequence is 16 residues long. Germline V gives CDR1 SGHKS, CDR2 YYEKEE (reference sequence). With 2 bases clipped from V and 8 bases from J, the junction kept 11 bases outside the gene matches. In DNA form, the CDR3 reads TGTGCCAGCAGCTTATCGTGGACAGGGATTTACGAAAAACTGTTTTTT. Its protein product is CASSLSWTGIYEKLFF.

This chain links TRBV12-3 or TRBV12-4 with TRBJ2-3; D perhaps matches TRBD1 (6 bases). This CDR3 region has 13 residues. The germline V and J ends were trimmed by 5 bases and 6 bases, with 12 bases remaining between them. The CDR3 sequence: CASSTRGYDTQYF. CDR3 nucleotides: TGTGCCAGCAGTACCAGGGGTTACGATACGCAGTATTTT.

Remarks on this clone: A read error may produce the germline difference seen at one junction end. The chain carries TRBV7-7 and TRBJ2-5; 8 positions match TRBD1. Looked up from germline, CDR1 is SSHAT and CDR2 is FNYEAQ (reference sequence). This CDR3 has 15 amino acids. CDR3 region: CASSLRQGWSETQYF. In DNA, the CDR3 is TGTGCTAGCAGCTTGCGACAGGGGTGGTCCGAGACCCAGTACTTC.

The genes are TRBV7-9 and TRBJ1-2, with TRBD1 matching 7 bases. Losses at the gene ends were 6 bases for V and 13 bases for J; bases not matched to a gene: 14. The CDR3 is 13 residues long. CDR1 and CDR2 from the germline V gene are SEHNR and FQNEAQ (reference sequence). CDR3 in amino acids: CASRLLGYDRATF. CDR3 coding DNA: TGTGCCAGCAGACTACTCGGGTATGACAGGGCCACCTTC.

The chain carries TRBV19 and TRBJ2-2, with 11 bases identical to TRBD2. Germline V CDR1 and CDR2: LNHDA, SQIVND (reference sequence). The CDR3 loop spans 15 amino acids. The V gene end was trimmed by 4 bases and the J gene end by 3 bases; junction bases not matched to a gene: 1. CDR3 in amino acids: CASSTLAGDTGELFF. The CDR3 DNA is TGTGCCAGTAGTACACTAGCGGGAGACACCGGGGAGCTGTTTTTT.

J is TRBJ2-6 and V is TRBV5-1; D uncertain. Germline loops: CDR1 SGHRS, CDR2 YFSETQ. CDR3 length equals 14 residues. The V end was cut by 1 base, the J end by 2 bases, with 4 bases between. CDR3 sequence reads: CASSLSPGANVLTF. As DNA, the CDR3 is TGCGCCAGCAGCTTGTCCCCTGGGGCCAACGTCCTGACTTTC.

The J gene is TRBJ2-2, the V gene TRBV2, with D uncertain. The length of the CDR3 is 13 residues. The V and J ends lost 4 bases and 2 bases respectively, with 5 bases between them. Germline V gives CDR1 SNHLY, CDR2 FYNNEI. The CDR3 protein is CASSGGNTGELFF. Here the CDR3 DNA reads TGTGCCAGCAGTGGCGGCAACACCGGGGAGCTGTTTTTT.

The CDR3 coding sequence is TGTGCCAGCAGCCAGACTAGCGGTATCGACAATGAGCAGTTCTTC. As protein: CASSQTSGIDNEQFF. The genes are TRBV7-3 and TRBJ2-1, with 9 bases that match TRBD2. Unmatched junction bases numbered 7, after V lost 5 bases and J lost 5 bases. CDR3 length: 15 amino acids. Germline V lookup: CDR1 SGHTA, CDR2 FQGTGA.

The chain carries TRBV3-1 (or the pseudogene TRBV3-2) and TRBJ2-5; D is unresolved. The CDR3 contains 13 residues. Deletions cut 3 bases from V and 1 base from J, with 6 bases between. The V gene's germline CDR1 is LGHDT and CDR2 YNNKEL (reference sequence). The chain's CDR3 is CASSHRSQETQYF. DNA for the CDR3: TGTGCCAGCAGCCACAGGAGCCAAGAGACCCAGTACTTC.

This clone turned up a few times. This chain joins TRBV7-8 and TRBJ2-7; D uncertain. Per the germline V gene, CDR1 is SGHVS and CDR2 is FQNEAQ. This CDR3 is built from 14 residues. V was shortened by 4 bases and J by 6 bases, with 16 bases between the two germline ends. The CDR3 sequence: CASSSRWVASEQYF. CDR3 bases: TGTGCCAGCAGCTCTCGATGGGTCGCCTCCGAGCAGTACTTC.

CDR3 coding DNA: TGTGCCAGTGCCCTTCAGGGAAGGGACAATCAGCCCCAGCATTTT. This translates into CASALQGRDNQPQHF. The chain joins TRBV19 to TRBJ1-5; D perhaps matches TRBD1 (5 bases). The CDR3 consists of 15 residues. Germline V gene lookup returns CDR1 LNHDA and CDR2 SQIVND (reference sequence). V was clipped by 8 bases and J by 3 bases, with 17 bases between them.

This clone was seen a few times. In DNA, the CDR3 is TGTGCCAGCAGTTTGCGGGGGGCCATTCAGCCCCAGCATTTT. Encoded protein: CASSLRGAIQPQHF. The chain combines TRBV27 with TRBJ1-5; D might be TRBD1 (6 bases). The V end lost 3 bases, the J end lost 6 bases, and 12 bases lay between the germline ends. The CDR3 length is 14 residues. Germline values: CDR1 MNHEY, CDR2 SMNVEV (reference sequence).

V usage is TRBV29-1 and J usage is TRBJ2-6; the D is unclear. V lost 5 bases and J lost 0, with 23 bases in between. The germline gives CDR1 SQVTM, CDR2 ANQGSEA. The CDR3 has 19 amino acids. The CDR3 nucleotides read TGCAGCGTTCTTGATTCCCATTTAGGGAAAGACTCTGGGGCCAACGTCCTGACTTTC. Its translation is CSVLDSHLGKDSGANVLTF.

This sequence joins TRBV9 and TRBJ2-3; D might be TRBD1 (5 bases). CDR3 length equals 15 residues. V lost 0 bases and J 0 bases, leaving 8 bases between the germline ends. CDR1 and CDR2 (germline): SGDLS, YYNGEE. The CDR3 loop reads CASSVGTLSTDTQYF. CDR3 in DNA: TGTGCCAGCAGCGTAGGGACACTTAGCACAGATACGCAGTATTTT. The variable domain in full, with the rest retrieved from reference TRBV9 and TRBJ2-3, is DSGVTQTPKHLITATGQRVTLRCSPRSGDLSVYWYQQSLDQGLQFLIQYYNGEERAKGNILERFSAQQFPDLHSELNLSSLELGDSALYFCASSVGTLSTDTQYFGPGTRLTVL.

V gene TRBV6-5 combines with J gene TRBJ1-6; possibly TRBD1 for D (5 bases). V lost 6 bases, J lost 5 bases, and 14 bases lay in between. CDR3 length equals 15 residues. Germline V lookup: CDR1 MNHEY, CDR2 SVGAGI. CDR3 amino acids: CASRPPGRDNSPLHF. The DNA of the CDR3 is TGTGCCAGCAGACCACCGGGACGGGATAATTCACCCCTCCACTTT.